This T cell receptor beta chain was retrieved from a study of immune characterization of retroperitoneal liposarcoma (dated by TCRdb to about 2019). Notes on this clonotype: This clone's antigen is unknown. No much larger clone exists at a distance of one base, and base qualities are not known.

Libraries were prepared through PCR. Sequencing used a NextSeq 500. In TCRdb, the public reads were trimmed at Q25 with fastp and aligned with MiXCR, with productive beta chains retained. One record per CDR3 amino acid sequence lists the most common genes and DNA. Across this sample there are around 10,000 distinct CDR3 sequences, with 45% to 50% seen only once. Less than 11% of the sample is in the top ten clones. CDR1 and CDR2, per the germline V gene, are MNHNS and SASEGT. From the cysteine up to the phenylalanine, the CDR3 has a length of 15 residues. CDR3 DNA only is kept here, 45 bases in frame from base 1. V loses 4 bases of germline sequence and J loses 2 bases, and the interval between the two ends is 13 bases.

The receptor comes from a female donor with retroperitoneal liposarcoma. Sequencing was performed on tumor tissue. The rearranged segments are TRBV6-1 and TRBJ2-3; no D segment can be confidently identified. This receptor carries the CDR3 CASSVGLRNTDTQYF. Here is the DNA: TGTGCCAGCAGTGTCGGCCTTAGGAACACAGATACGCAGTATTTT.